These 31 T cell receptor beta chains share one sample of origin, sequenced in a study of blood T cell repertoires in COVID-19. Method: immunoSEQ multiplex PCR; TCRdb's copy keeps in-frame clones and lacks some. The sample carries under 450,000 clones, over 65% recorded once. The sample comprised peripheral blood. Receptors were obtained from a human donor with acute or convalescent COVID-19. The donor label of this sample is uncertain.

The V call is TRBV2, the J call TRBJ1-1, with TRBD1 identical over 8 bases. V was pared by 6 bases and J by 7 bases, with 7 bases of the junction left unmatched. CDR3 size: 13 residues. Germline V gene data show CDR1 as SNHLY and CDR2 as FYNNEI. CDR3 amino acids: CASSWTGYVEAFF. The CDR3 DNA reads TGTGCCAGCAGCTGGACAGGGTATGTTGAAGCTTTCTTT.

The chain has TRBV24-1 and TRBJ1-5; TRBD1 aligns across 8 bases. CDR1 KGHDR and CDR2 SFDVKD come from the germline V gene. There are 14 residues in the CDR3. V was clipped by 9 bases and J by 2 bases; unmatched bases: 5. The CDR3 DNA follows: TGTGCCACCCAACAGGGGGGGGGCAATCAGCCCCAGCATTTT. It codes for CATQQGGGNQPQHF.

The J gene is TRBJ2-5, the V gene TRBV7-9, with 8 bases aligning to TRBD2. The ends lost 6 bases at V and 1 base at J; junction bases unmatched: 4. There are 14 residues in the CDR3. CDR1 SEHNR and CDR2 FQNEAQ come from the germline V gene (reference sequence). CDR3 in amino acids: CASSISGGQETQYF. CDR3 coding DNA: TGTGCCAGCAGTATAAGCGGGGGCCAAGAGACCCAGTACTTC. Based on the CDR3 plus reference TRBV7-9 and TRBJ2-5, the full variable domain is DTGVSQNPRHKITKRGQNVTFRCDPISEHNRLYWYRQTLGQGPEFLTYFQNEAQLEKSRLLSDRFSAERPKGSFSTLEIQRTEQGDSAMYLCASSISGGQETQYFGPGTRLLVL.

This clone was recorded only once. V is TRBV6-5 and J is TRBJ2-5, with D hard to call. Germline values: CDR1 MNHEY, CDR2 SVGAGI. The CDR3 covers 13 residues. V shed 5 bases and J shed 4 bases, with 11 bases lying between them. CDR3 nucleotide sequence: TGTGCCAGCAGTCCCCGGGTTCGAGAGACCCAGTACTTC. It encodes CASSPRVRETQYF.

DNA for the CDR3: TGTGCCAGCTCACCACAGGGGCCCCATTCACCCCTCCACTTT. Its translation is CASSPQGPHSPLHF. The chain is built from TRBV18 and TRBJ1-6, with D possibly TRBD1 on 5 matching bases. CDR1 and CDR2 (germline): KGHSH, LQKENI. CDR3 size: 14 residues. Trimming shortened V by 1 base and J by 8 bases, and 9 bases separated the two germline ends.

This rearrangement joins TRBV9 to TRBJ1-1; TRBD1 is a possible D gene (5 bases). The CDR3 is made up of 15 amino acids. Germline V gene lookup returns CDR1 SGDLS and CDR2 YYNGEE. The V gene lost 0 bases and the J gene lost 3 bases, with 12 bases spanning the gap. The CDR3 is CASSVVPGEHTEAFF. The CDR3 bases are TGTGCCAGCAGCGTAGTTCCGGGGGAGCACACTGAAGCTTTCTTT.

This chain uses TRBV21-1 with TRBJ2-1; the table's D gene call, TRBD2, was not cross checked with the DNA. TRBV21-1 is described as a pseudogene. The CDR3 is 18 residues long. The CDR3 DNA reads TGTGCCAGCAGCAAAGTCCGGGGGGACCGTCCCCTTCCGCATGAGCAGTTCTTC. Protein product: CASSKVRGDRPLPHEQFF.

The V call is TRBV20-1, the J call TRBJ1-1, with D unclear. This CDR3 contains 14 residues. V dropped 3 bases and J dropped 5 bases, with 16 bases sitting between them. The germline CDR1 and CDR2 sequences are DFQATT and SNEGSKA (reference sequence). The CDR3 region is CSASADLSRTEAFF. Here the CDR3 DNA reads TGCAGTGCTAGTGCCGACTTGAGTAGGACTGAAGCTTTCTTT.

V gene TRBV3-1 (or the pseudogene TRBV3-2) combines with J gene TRBJ1-5, with 10 bases fitting TRBD1. Germline V gene sequence: CDR1 LGHDT, CDR2 YNNKEL (reference sequence). CDR3 length: 16 amino acids. Unmatched junction bases numbered 4, after V lost 3 bases and J lost 2 bases. CDR3 amino acids: CASSHTGTGGNQPQHF. CDR3 nucleotides: TGTGCCAGCAGCCACACCGGGACAGGGGGCAATCAGCCCCAGCATTTT.

This chain uses TRBV5-4 with TRBJ2-5, with D perhaps matching TRBD1 (7 bases). The germline CDR1 and CDR2 sequences are SGHNT and YYREEE (reference sequence). V shed 3 bases and J shed 1 base, with 16 bases lying between them. The CDR3 has 16 residues. Here the CDR3 DNA reads TGTGCCAGCAGCTGGCGGGACAGTCTTACCCAAGAGACCCAGTACTTC. Protein: CASSWRDSLTQETQYF.

The table lists this clone with many counts. This sequence joins TRBV2 and TRBJ2-6; possible D gene TRBD1, 5 bases. Trimming removed 4 bases from V and 0 bases from J, with 10 bases in between. The CDR3 contains 16 residues. CDR1 SNHLY and CDR2 FYNNEI come from the germline V gene. This CDR3 reads CASSGLQASGANVLTF. CDR3 nucleotides: TGTGCCAGCAGTGGGTTACAGGCCTCTGGGGCCAACGTCCTGACTTTC.

CDR3 DNA sequence: TGTGCCAGTAGTATTATCTTGGGGCAGGGGGGTAATCAGCCCCAGCATTTT. Protein: CASSIILGQGGNQPQHF. The chain couples TRBV19 to TRBJ1-5, with 7 bases lining up with TRBD1. Per germline, CDR1 LNHDA and CDR2 SQIVND (reference sequence). The CDR3 contains 17 residues. Trimming took 3 bases from V and 4 from J; bases not matched to a gene: 12.

The chain links TRBV5-5 to TRBJ2-1, with a weak D call TRBD1 (5 bases). Germline CDR1 and CDR2: SGHKS and YYEKEE (reference sequence). This CDR3 has 13 residues. Trimming took off 1 base at V and 7 bases at J, with 9 bases between the two ends. CDR3: CASSLIRVNEQFF. The CDR3 bases are TGTGCCAGCAGCTTGATCAGGGTGAATGAGCAGTTCTTC.

This chain joins TRBV19 and TRBJ1-1, with D unresolved. This CDR3 has 16 residues. The V gene lost 6 bases and the J gene lost 2 bases, with 19 bases spanning the gap. Germline V gene sequence: CDR1 LNHDA, CDR2 SQIVND (reference sequence). The CDR3 spells CASSLPSGVENTEAFF. CDR3 bases: TGTGCCAGTAGCCTTCCATCCGGGGTCGAAAACACTGAAGCTTTCTTT.

The gene calls are TRBV28 and TRBJ1-4, with D perhaps matching TRBD1 (6 bases). From germline, CDR1 is MDHEN and CDR2 SYDVKM. This CDR3 comprises 17 residues. Trimming cost V 4 bases and J 7 bases, with 22 bases left between them. The CDR3 sequence: CASSSNGAGDTGEKLFF. DNA for the CDR3: TGTGCCAGCAGTTCAAATGGGGCAGGGGACACAGGTGAAAAACTGTTTTTT.

The chain combines TRBV2 with TRBJ2-5; D ambiguous. Trimming removed 5 bases at V and 4 bases at J, with 11 bases between. CDR1 and CDR2 (germline): SNHLY, FYNNEI. This CDR3 has 13 residues. CDR3 protein: CASSRRSIETQYF. DNA for the CDR3: TGTGCCAGCAGTCGTCGGAGTATAGAGACCCAGTACTTC.

This rearrangement joins TRBV27 to TRBJ1-6; no definite D call. V was cut by 3 bases and J by 6 bases, with 9 bases left in between. Germline V gene data show CDR1 as MNHEY and CDR2 as SMNVEV (reference sequence). The CDR3 length is 14 residues. The CDR3 spells CASSFGSPNSPLHF. Written as DNA, the CDR3 is TGTGCCAGCAGTTTCGGTAGCCCTAATTCACCCCTCCACTTT.

The CDR3 DNA is TGTGCCAGCAGTTTGTTCAGAGCCGGGACAGGGGTACACTTT. Its translation is CASSLFRAGTGVHF. The genes are TRBV28 and TRBJ1-6, with 10 bases lining up with TRBD1. The V gene's germline CDR1 is MDHEN and CDR2 SYDVKM. This CDR3 contains 14 residues. With V trimmed by 3 bases and J by 19 bases, 12 bases remained unmatched.

V usage is TRBV7-9 and J usage is TRBJ1-3; D perhaps matches TRBD1 (6 bases). CDR3 size: 15 residues. Per the germline V gene, CDR1 is SEHNR and CDR2 is FQNEAQ (reference sequence). Trimming took off 1 base at V and 2 bases at J, with 9 bases between the two ends. This CDR3 reads CASSLGQGTGNTIYF. For the CDR3, the DNA is TGTGCCAGCAGCTTAGGGCAGGGGACTGGAAACACCATATATTTT.

The CDR3 spells CASSGQTNSPLHF. CDR3 coding DNA: TGTGCCAGCAGTGGACAGACTAATTCACCCCTCCACTTT. The chain carries TRBV25-1 and TRBJ1-6; D possibly corresponds to TRBD1 (5 bases). Germline CDR1 reads MGHDK; CDR2 reads SYGVNS. The ends were cut back, 4 bases at V and 6 bases at J, with 7 bases in the middle. The CDR3 contains 13 residues.

V is TRBV6-2 or TRBV6-3 and J is TRBJ2-1, with D perhaps TRBD1 (6 bases). Trimming stripped 0 bases from V and 10 bases from J, with 19 bases between. From germline, CDR1 is MNHEY and CDR2 SVGEGT. This CDR3 has 16 amino acids. CDR3 coding DNA: TGTGCCAGCAGTTACTCTCTGTGGGGGCCACTCCAGGAGCAGTTCTTC. Its translation is CASSYSLWGPLQEQFF.

The rearrangement uses TRBV6-6 and TRBJ1-6; D not resolved. V gave up 7 bases and J gave up 5 bases, with 12 bases separating them. The length of the CDR3 is 14 residues. In germline, CDR1 is MNHNY, CDR2 SVGAGI (reference sequence). The CDR3 sequence: CASTPKRDNSPLHF. CDR3 DNA: TGTGCCAGCACCCCCAAACGAGATAATTCACCCCTCCACTTT.

The chain couples TRBV5-5 to TRBJ2-7; TRBD1 matches at 8 bases. Germline V gene data show CDR1 as SGHKS and CDR2 as YYEKEE (reference sequence). The V segment lost 0 bases and the J segment 2 bases; nucleotides outside the gene matches: 10. This CDR3 comprises 17 residues. The CDR3 region has the DNA TGTGCCAGCAGCTTGGCCATTGTCAGGGGGCGGGCCTACGAGCAGTACTTC. Protein: CASSLAIVRGRAYEQYF.

The V and J genes are TRBV25-1 and TRBJ1-2; D might be TRBD1 (6 bases). The CDR3 totals 17 residues. Deletions cut 6 bases from V and 6 bases from J, with 26 bases between. The V gene's germline CDR1 is MGHDK and CDR2 SYGVNS. The DNA of the CDR3 is TGTGCCAGCAGGAGAAATGCGGGGGCGCCAGGGTCAAATGGCTACACCTTC. Translated: CASRRNAGAPGSNGYTF.

This chain links TRBV3-1 (or the pseudogene TRBV3-2) with TRBJ1-1; 7 positions match TRBD1. The germline V gene has CDR1 LGHDT and CDR2 YNNKEL (reference sequence). The CDR3 has 12 amino acids. J gave up 6 bases and V 7 bases, and 5 bases lay outside the gene matches. The DNA for the CDR3 is TGTGCCAGCACCAGGGGGTTCGCTGAAGCTTTCTTT. It yields the protein CASTRGFAEAFF.

This chain uses TRBV28 with TRBJ1-1, with D possibly matching TRBD1 (6 bases). Per the germline V gene, CDR1 is MDHEN and CDR2 is SYDVKM. V was trimmed by 2 bases and J by 6 bases, leaving 10 bases between them. The CDR3 runs 13 residues. The CDR3 loop is CASSLGGRSEAFF. CDR3 nucleotide sequence: TGTGCCAGCAGTTTAGGGGGCAGGTCTGAAGCTTTCTTT.

The chain is built from TRBV6-1 and TRBJ2-6; D not resolved. The CDR3 covers 16 residues. Trimming pared 4 bases from V and 1 base from J, leaving 11 bases between. CDR1 and CDR2 from the germline V gene are MNHNS and SASEGT. The CDR3 DNA sequence: TGTGCCAGCAGTGTGGCCCAGTATTCTGGGGCCAACGTCCTGACTTTC. Amino acid sequence: CASSVAQYSGANVLTF.

CDR3 residues: CASSSSAGGGYNSPLHF. As DNA, the CDR3 is TGTGCCAGCAGCTCGAGCGCCGGGGGGGGGTATAATTCACCCCTCCACTTT. V gene TRBV5-4 combines with J gene TRBJ1-6; D is possibly TRBD1 (5 bases). CDR3 length: 17 amino acids. CDR1 SGHNT and CDR2 YYREEE come from the germline V gene (reference sequence). With 3 bases removed from V and 4 bases from J, the gap between germline ends came to 17 bases.

This rearrangement joins TRBV27 to TRBJ2-7; TRBD1 matches 9 bases. The CDR3 has 18 residues. Germline V lookup: CDR1 MNHEY, CDR2 SMNVEV (reference sequence). The J segment lost 5 bases and the V segment lost 1 base, leaving 15 bases of the junction unmatched. CDR3 region: CASSLFPSGQGSLNEQYF. CDR3 sequence (DNA): TGTGCCAGCAGTTTATTCCCCTCGGGACAGGGTAGTTTGAACGAGCAGTACTTC.

The rearrangement uses TRBV5-1 and TRBJ2-3; 10 nucleotides align to TRBD2. V shed 4 bases, J shed 0 bases, and the junction held 11 bases outside the gene matches. CDR3 length: 18 residues. Germline V lookup: CDR1 SGHRS, CDR2 YFSETQ. CDR3 region: CASSLKTSGSTSTDTQYF. DNA of the CDR3: TGCGCCAGCAGCCTGAAGACTAGCGGGTCGACTAGCACAGATACGCAGTATTTT. Combining the CDR3 with reference TRBV5-1 and TRBJ2-3 gives the whole variable domain KAGVTQTPRYLIKTRGQQVTLSCSPISGHRSVSWYQQTPGQGLQFLFEYFSETQRNKGNFPGRFSGRQFSNSRSEMNVSTLELGDSALYLCASSLKTSGSTSTDTQYFGPGTRLTVL.

With regard to this clone: Other DNA variants within this sample encode the same CDR3. The rearrangement uses TRBV5-6 and TRBJ1-5, with D perhaps matching TRBD1 (5 bases). The CDR3 sequence is 14 residues long. CDR1 SGHDT and CDR2 YYEEEE come from the germline V gene. Trimming stripped 2 bases from V and 5 bases from J, with 11 bases between. The CDR3 sequence: CASSFRGRDQPQHF. CDR3 DNA sequence: TGTGCCAGCAGCTTTCGGGGGAGGGATCAGCCCCAGCATTTT.